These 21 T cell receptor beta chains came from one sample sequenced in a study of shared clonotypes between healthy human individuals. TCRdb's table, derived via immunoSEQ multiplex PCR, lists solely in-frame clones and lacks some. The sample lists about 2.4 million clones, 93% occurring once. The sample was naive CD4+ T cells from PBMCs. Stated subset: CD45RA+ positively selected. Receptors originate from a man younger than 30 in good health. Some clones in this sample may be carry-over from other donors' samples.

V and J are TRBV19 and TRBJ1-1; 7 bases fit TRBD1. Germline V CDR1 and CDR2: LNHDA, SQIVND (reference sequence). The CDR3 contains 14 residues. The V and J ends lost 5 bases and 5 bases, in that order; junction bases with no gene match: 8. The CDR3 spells CASSFSTGWTEAFF. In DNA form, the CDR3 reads TGTGCCAGTAGTTTCTCGACAGGGTGGACTGAAGCTTTCTTT.

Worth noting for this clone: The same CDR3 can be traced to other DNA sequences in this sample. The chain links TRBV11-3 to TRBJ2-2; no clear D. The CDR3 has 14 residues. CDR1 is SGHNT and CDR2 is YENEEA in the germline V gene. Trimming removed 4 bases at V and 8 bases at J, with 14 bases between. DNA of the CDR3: TGTGCCAGCAGCTCCGGCCTCTCTGGGGGGGAGCTGTTTTTT. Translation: CASSSGLSGGELFF.

The DNA for the CDR3 is TGTGCCAGCAGCCGGCCCGGGACTAACTATGGCTACACCTTC. This sequence encodes CASSRPGTNYGYTF. The chain is built from TRBV5-6 and TRBJ1-2; D remains ambiguous. This CDR3 comprises 14 residues. Trimming took off 4 bases at V and 0 bases at J, with 10 bases between the two ends. CDR1 is SGHDT and CDR2 is YYEEEE in the germline V gene. The complete variable domain, with remaining parts taken from reference TRBV5-6 and TRBJ1-2, reads DAGVTQSPTHLIKTRGQQVTLRCSPKSGHDTVSWYQQALGQGPQFIFQYYEEEERQRGNFPDRFSGHQFPNYSSELNVNALLLGDSALYLCASSRPGTNYGYTFGSGTRLTVV.

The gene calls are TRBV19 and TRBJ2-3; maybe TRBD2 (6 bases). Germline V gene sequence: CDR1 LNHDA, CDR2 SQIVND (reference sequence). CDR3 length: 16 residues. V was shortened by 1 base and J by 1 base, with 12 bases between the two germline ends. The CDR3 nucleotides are TGTGCCAGTAGTATAGGGGGGACTGATGGCACAGATACGCAGTATTTT. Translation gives CASSIGGTDGTDTQYF.

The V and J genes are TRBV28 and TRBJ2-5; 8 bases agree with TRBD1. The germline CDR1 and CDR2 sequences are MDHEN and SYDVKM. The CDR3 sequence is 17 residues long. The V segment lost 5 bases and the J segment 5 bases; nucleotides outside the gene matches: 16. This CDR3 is CASSPQGGQGAGETQYF. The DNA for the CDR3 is TGTGCCAGCAGTCCCCAGGGTGGCCAGGGGGCGGGGGAGACCCAGTACTTC.

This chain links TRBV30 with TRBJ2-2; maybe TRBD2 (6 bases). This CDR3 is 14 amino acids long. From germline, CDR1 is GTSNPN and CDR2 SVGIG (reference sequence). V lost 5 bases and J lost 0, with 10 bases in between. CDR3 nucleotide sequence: TGTGCCTGGGGGACTGGCCCGAACACCGGGGAGCTGTTTTTT. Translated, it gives CAWGTGPNTGELFF.

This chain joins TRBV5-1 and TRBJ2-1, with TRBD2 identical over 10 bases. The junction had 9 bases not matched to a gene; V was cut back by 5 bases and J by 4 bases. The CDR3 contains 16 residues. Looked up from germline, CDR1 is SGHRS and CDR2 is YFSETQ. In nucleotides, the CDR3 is TGCGCCAGCAGACGGGAAGGGACTAGCGTATACAATGAGCAGTTCTTC. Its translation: CASRREGTSVYNEQFF. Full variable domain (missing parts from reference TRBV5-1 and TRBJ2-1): KAGVTQTPRYLIKTRGQQVTLSCSPISGHRSVSWYQQTPGQGLQFLFEYFSETQRNKGNFPGRFSGRQFSNSRSEMNVSTLELGDSALYLCASRREGTSVYNEQFFGPGTRLTVL.

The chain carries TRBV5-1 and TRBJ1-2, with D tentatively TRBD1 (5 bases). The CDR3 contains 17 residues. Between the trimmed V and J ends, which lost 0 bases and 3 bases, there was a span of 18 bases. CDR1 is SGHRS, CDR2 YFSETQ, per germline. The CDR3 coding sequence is TGCGCCAGCAGCTTGGAAGGACACCACTACTCTGACTATGGCTACACCTTC. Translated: CASSLEGHHYSDYGYTF. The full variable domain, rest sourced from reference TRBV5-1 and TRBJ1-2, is KAGVTQTPRYLIKTRGQQVTLSCSPISGHRSVSWYQQTPGQGLQFLFEYFSETQRNKGNFPGRFSGRQFSNSRSEMNVSTLELGDSALYLCASSLEGHHYSDYGYTFGSGTRLTVV.

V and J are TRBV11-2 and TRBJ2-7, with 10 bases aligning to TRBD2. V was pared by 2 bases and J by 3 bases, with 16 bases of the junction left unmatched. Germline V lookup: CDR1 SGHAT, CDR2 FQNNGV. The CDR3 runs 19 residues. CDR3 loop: CASSLLRTSGTLHHYEQYF. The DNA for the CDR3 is TGTGCCAGCAGCTTATTGCGAACTAGCGGGACACTCCACCACTACGAGCAGTACTTC.

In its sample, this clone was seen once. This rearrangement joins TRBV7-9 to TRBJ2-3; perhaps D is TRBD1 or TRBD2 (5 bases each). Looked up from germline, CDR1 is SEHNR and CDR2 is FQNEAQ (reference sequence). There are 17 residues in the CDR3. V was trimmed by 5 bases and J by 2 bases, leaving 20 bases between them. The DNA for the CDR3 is TGTGCCAGCAGCCCCTTAGGGACCGGGGCCCTCACAGATACGCAGTATTTT. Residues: CASSPLGTGALTDTQYF.

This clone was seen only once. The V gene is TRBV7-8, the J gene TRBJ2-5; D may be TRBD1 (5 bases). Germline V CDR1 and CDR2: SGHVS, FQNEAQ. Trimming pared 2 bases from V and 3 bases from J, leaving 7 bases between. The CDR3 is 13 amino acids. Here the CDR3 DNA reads TGTGCCAGCAGCTTACAGGGAAAAGAGACCCAGTACTTC. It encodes CASSLQGKETQYF.

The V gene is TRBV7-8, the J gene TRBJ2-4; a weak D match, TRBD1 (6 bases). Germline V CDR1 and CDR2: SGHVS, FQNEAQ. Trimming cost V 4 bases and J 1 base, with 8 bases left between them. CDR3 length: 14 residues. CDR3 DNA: TGTGCCAGCAGCTCCCAGGGGGCCAAAAACATTCAGTACTTC. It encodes CASSSQGAKNIQYF. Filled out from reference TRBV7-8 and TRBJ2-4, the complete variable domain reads GAGVSQSPRYKVAKRGQDVALRCDPISGHVSLFWYQQALGQGPEFLTYFQNEAQLDKSGLPSDRFFAERPEGSVSTLKIQRTQQEDSAVYLCASSSQGAKNIQYFGAGTRLSVL.

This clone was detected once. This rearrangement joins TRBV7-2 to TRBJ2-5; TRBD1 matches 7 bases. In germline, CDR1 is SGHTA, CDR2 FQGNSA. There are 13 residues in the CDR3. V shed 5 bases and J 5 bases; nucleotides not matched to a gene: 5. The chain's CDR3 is CASSQDRTETQYF. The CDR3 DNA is TGTGCCAGCAGCCAGGACAGGACGGAGACCCAGTACTTC.

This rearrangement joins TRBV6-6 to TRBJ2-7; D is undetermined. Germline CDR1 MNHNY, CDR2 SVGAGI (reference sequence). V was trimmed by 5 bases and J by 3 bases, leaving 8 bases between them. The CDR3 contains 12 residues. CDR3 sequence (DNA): TGTGCCAGCAGTCTTCCCAACTACGAGCAGTACTTC. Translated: CASSLPNYEQYF.

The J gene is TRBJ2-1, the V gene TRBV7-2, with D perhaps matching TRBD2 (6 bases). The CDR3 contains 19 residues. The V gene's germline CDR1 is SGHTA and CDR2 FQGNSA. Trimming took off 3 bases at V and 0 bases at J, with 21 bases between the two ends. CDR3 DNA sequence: TGTGCCAGCAGCTTGGGGACTGGTACTAGCCGTAGCTCCTACAATGAGCAGTTCTTC. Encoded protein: CASSLGTGTSRSSYNEQFF. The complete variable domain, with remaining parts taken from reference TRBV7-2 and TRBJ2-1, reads GAGVSQSPSNKVTEKGKDVELRCDPISGHTALYWYRQSLGQGLEFLIYFQGNSAPDKSGLPSDRFSAERTGGSVSTLTIQRTQQEDSAVYLCASSLGTGTSRSSYNEQFFGPGTRLTVL.

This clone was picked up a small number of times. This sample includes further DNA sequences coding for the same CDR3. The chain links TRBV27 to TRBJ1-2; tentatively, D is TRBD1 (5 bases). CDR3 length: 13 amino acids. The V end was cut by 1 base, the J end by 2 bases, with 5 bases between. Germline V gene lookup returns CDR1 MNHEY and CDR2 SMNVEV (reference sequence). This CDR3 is CASSLWGNYGYTF. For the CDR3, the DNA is TGTGCCAGCAGTTTATGGGGGAACTATGGCTACACCTTC.

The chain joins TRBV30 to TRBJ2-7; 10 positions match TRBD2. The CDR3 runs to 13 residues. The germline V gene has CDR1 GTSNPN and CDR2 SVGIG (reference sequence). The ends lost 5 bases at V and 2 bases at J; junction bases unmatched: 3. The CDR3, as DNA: TGTGCCTGGCGACTAGCGGGTACCTACGAGCAGTACTTC. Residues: CAWRLAGTYEQYF.

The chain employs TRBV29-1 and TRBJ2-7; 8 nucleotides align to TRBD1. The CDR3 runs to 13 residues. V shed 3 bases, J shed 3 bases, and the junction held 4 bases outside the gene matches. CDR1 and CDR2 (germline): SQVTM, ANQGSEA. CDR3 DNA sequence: TGCAGCGTTGATAGAGGGACAGGCTACGAGCAGTACTTC. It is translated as CSVDRGTGYEQYF.

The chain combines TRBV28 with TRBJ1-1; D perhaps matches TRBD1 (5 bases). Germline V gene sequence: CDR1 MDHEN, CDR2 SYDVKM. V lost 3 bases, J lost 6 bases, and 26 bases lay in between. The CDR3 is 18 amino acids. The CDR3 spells CASSFGGSEGLSWAEAFF. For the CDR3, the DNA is TGTGCCAGCAGTTTCGGGGGATCGGAGGGATTGAGTTGGGCTGAAGCTTTCTTT.

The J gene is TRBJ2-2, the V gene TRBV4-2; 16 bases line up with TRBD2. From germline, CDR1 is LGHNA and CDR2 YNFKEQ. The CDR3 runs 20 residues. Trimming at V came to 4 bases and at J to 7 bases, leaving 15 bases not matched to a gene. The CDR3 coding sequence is TGTGCCAGCAGCCCCGGGACTAGCGGGAGGGCCGGGTACGTTATCGGGGAGCTGTTTTTT. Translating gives CASSPGTSGRAGYVIGELFF.

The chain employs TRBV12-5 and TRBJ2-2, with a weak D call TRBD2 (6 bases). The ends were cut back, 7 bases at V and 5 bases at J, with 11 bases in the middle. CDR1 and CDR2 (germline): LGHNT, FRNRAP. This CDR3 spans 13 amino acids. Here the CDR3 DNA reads TGTGCTAGTGCCCGCCGGGGGACCGGGGAGCTGTTTTTT. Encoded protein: CASARRGTGELFF. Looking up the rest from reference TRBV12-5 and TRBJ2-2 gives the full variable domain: DARVTQTPRHKVTEMGQEVTMRCQPILGHNTVFWYRQTMMQGLELLAYFRNRAPLDDSGMPKDRFSAEMPDATLATLKIQPSEPRDSAVYFCASARRGTGELFFGEGSRLTVL.